This T cell receptor (beta chain) stems from a study of T-cell memory formation after mild COVID-19. The CDR3 extends over 13 amino acids. V dropped 1 base and J dropped 2 bases, with 4 bases sitting between them. CDR1 is SGHVS, CDR2 FNYEAQ, per germline. There are a few counts of this clonotype. Its target is unknown. Points from the study as a whole: For contracting clones, CD4+ ones sat mainly in CM and EM, CD8+ in EMRA. Some responding clones appeared in pre-infection memory, suggesting cross-reactive memory joined.

Barcoded TCR alpha and TCR beta cDNA libraries with UMIs came from 5'RACE using constant-segment primers. TCRdb ran MiXCR on the 5' RACE reads and lists one entry per CDR3 protein. The data show fewer than 600,000 distinct CDR3 sequences, 20% to 25% seen once. The sequenced sample consisted of PBMCs or a T cell subset sorted from them (not recorded which). The chain has TRBV7-6 and TRBJ2-3; D ambiguous. This TCR was sampled from an adult woman who had mild COVID-19 (a few samples of this study predate the infection). Cell type and time point are not known. This CDR3 reads CASSLEPTDTQYF. Here the CDR3 DNA reads TGTGCCAGCAGCTTAGAGCCCACAGATACGCAGTATTTT.